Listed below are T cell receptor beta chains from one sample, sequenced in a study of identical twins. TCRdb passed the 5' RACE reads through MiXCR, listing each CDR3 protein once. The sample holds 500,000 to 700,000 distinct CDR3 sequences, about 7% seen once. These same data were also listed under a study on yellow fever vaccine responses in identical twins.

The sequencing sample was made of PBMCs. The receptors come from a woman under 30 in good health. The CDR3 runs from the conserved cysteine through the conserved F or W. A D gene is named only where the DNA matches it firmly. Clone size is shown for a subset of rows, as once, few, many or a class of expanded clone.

CDR3aa: CASSPGGYYSEQFF
d_gene: -
v_gene: TRBV11-2
len: 14
abundance: few
j_gene: TRBJ2-1

CDR3aa: CASSFTTTGELFF
d_gene: -
v_gene: TRBV5-1
len: 13
abundance: many
j_gene: TRBJ2-2

CDR3aa: CASSYLWVHPYSPLHF
d_gene: -
v_gene: TRBV5-1
len: 16
abundance: many
j_gene: TRBJ1-6

CDR3aa: CASSSQRGWGSGELFF
d_gene: TRBD2
v_gene: TRBV11-2
len: 16
abundance: few
j_gene: TRBJ2-2

CDR3aa: CASSNPPGNYGYTF
d_gene: -
v_gene: TRBV5-1
len: 14
abundance: many
j_gene: TRBJ1-2

CDR3aa: CASSQGGQWFPLHF
d_gene: TRBD1
v_gene: TRBV3-1
len: 14
abundance: many
j_gene: TRBJ1-6

CDR3aa: CAISGLVSEQYF
d_gene: -
v_gene: TRBV10-3
len: 12
abundance: -
j_gene: TRBJ2-7

CDR3aa: CASSQSGRGIQQETQYF
d_gene: -
v_gene: TRBV4-2
len: 17
abundance: many
j_gene: TRBJ2-5

CDR3aa: CASTLSRSTSTDTQYF
d_gene: -
v_gene: TRBV28
len: 16
abundance: many
j_gene: TRBJ2-3

CDR3aa: CATSTGDGRARYEQYF
d_gene: TRBD2
v_gene: TRBV15
len: 16
abundance: -
j_gene: TRBJ2-7

CDR3aa: CATSREGPAASYEQYF
d_gene: -
v_gene: TRBV15
len: 16
abundance: few
j_gene: TRBJ2-7

CDR3aa: CASSSRSSRGAGRETQYF
d_gene: TRBD2
v_gene: TRBV6-5
len: 18
abundance: few
j_gene: TRBJ2-5

CDR3aa: CASSQPGLDEQFF
d_gene: TRBD2
v_gene: TRBV7-2
len: 13
abundance: -
j_gene: TRBJ2-1

CDR3aa: CRPPGGSTDTQYF
d_gene: TRBD2
v_gene: TRBV20-1
len: 13
abundance: -
j_gene: TRBJ2-3

CDR3aa: CSIGPPGLSWGNEQFF
d_gene: -
v_gene: TRBV29-1
len: 16
abundance: -
j_gene: TRBJ2-1

CDR3aa: CASGRPPRTEQYF
d_gene: -
v_gene: TRBV9
len: 13
abundance: many
j_gene: TRBJ2-7

CDR3aa: CASSYASGTARNSPLHF
d_gene: TRBD1
v_gene: TRBV6-5
len: 17
abundance: many
j_gene: TRBJ1-6

CDR3aa: CSAWTDPLAGGPHEQYF
d_gene: TRBD2
v_gene: TRBV20-1
len: 17
abundance: few
j_gene: TRBJ2-7

CDR3aa: CASSESPIGKTQYF
d_gene: -
v_gene: TRBV2
len: 14
abundance: many
j_gene: TRBJ2-5

CDR3aa: CASRSGNQPQHF
d_gene: -
v_gene: TRBV12-3/TRBV12-4
len: 12
abundance: many
j_gene: TRBJ1-5

CDR3aa: CASSHLSGNTIYF
d_gene: -
v_gene: TRBV5-1
len: 13
abundance: many
j_gene: TRBJ1-3

CDR3aa: CASSVGRAQWETQYF
d_gene: -
v_gene: TRBV9
len: 15
abundance: -
j_gene: TRBJ2-5

CDR3aa: CASSLHTWLAGDNEQFF
d_gene: TRBD2
v_gene: TRBV7-2
len: 17
abundance: -
j_gene: TRBJ2-1

CDR3aa: CASSVGAGSLYGYTF
d_gene: -
v_gene: TRBV6-4
len: 15
abundance: many
j_gene: TRBJ1-2

CDR3aa: CASSEGGNGYGYTF
d_gene: -
v_gene: TRBV6-1
len: 14
abundance: -
j_gene: TRBJ1-2

CDR3aa: CSARDPGRSSYEQYF
d_gene: -
v_gene: TRBV20-1
len: 15
abundance: many
j_gene: TRBJ2-7

CDR3aa: CASSPLGLEQETQYF
d_gene: TRBD2
v_gene: TRBV18
len: 15
abundance: -
j_gene: TRBJ2-5

CDR3aa: CASSDWGRGATDTQYF
d_gene: TRBD2
v_gene: TRBV10-2
len: 16
abundance: few
j_gene: TRBJ2-3

CDR3aa: CASSSGSGRARDTQYF
d_gene: TRBD2
v_gene: TRBV6-5
len: 16
abundance: -
j_gene: TRBJ2-3

CDR3aa: CSSSLDFSGRVYNEQFF
d_gene: TRBD2
v_gene: TRBV11-3
len: 17
abundance: -
j_gene: TRBJ2-1

CDR3aa: CSARSWSYEQYF
d_gene: -
v_gene: TRBV20-1
len: 12
abundance: -
j_gene: TRBJ2-7

CDR3aa: CASSQGLGVAVLYEQYF
d_gene: -
v_gene: TRBV3-1
len: 17
abundance: many
j_gene: TRBJ2-7

CDR3aa: CASQWFGNQPQHF
d_gene: -
v_gene: TRBV28
len: 13
abundance: -
j_gene: TRBJ1-5